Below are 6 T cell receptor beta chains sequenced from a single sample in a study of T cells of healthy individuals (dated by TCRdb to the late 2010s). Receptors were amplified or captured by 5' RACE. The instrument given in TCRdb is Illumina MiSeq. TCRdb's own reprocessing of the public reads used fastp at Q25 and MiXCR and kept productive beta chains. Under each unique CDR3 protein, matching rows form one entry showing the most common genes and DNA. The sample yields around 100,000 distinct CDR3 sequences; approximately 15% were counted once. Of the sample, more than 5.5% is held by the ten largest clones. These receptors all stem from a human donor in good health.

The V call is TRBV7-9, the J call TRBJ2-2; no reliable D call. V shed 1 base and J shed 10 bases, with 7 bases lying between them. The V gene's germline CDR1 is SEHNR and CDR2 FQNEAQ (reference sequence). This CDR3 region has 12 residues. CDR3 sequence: CASSLGVEELFF. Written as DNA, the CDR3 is TGTGCCAGCAGCTTAGGAGTGGAGGAGCTGTTTTTT.

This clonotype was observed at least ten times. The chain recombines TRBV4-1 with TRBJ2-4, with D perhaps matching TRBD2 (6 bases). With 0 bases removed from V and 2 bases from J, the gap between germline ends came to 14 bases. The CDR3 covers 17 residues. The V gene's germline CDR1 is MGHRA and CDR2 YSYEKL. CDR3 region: CASSQDRAGWPKNIQYF. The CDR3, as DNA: TGCGCCAGCAGCCAAGATCGTGCGGGGTGGCCCAAAAACATTCAGTACTTC.

The CDR3, as DNA: TGCAGTGCTAGAGATTCTGGACTAGCGACCGAGCAGTACTTC. Its translation: CSARDSGLATEQYF. The V and J genes are TRBV20-1 and TRBJ2-7; 9 bases agree with TRBD2. Germline V gives CDR1 DFQATT, CDR2 SNEGSKA (reference sequence). The V segment lost 0 bases and the J segment 6 bases; nucleotides outside the gene matches: 6. The CDR3 sequence is 14 residues long.

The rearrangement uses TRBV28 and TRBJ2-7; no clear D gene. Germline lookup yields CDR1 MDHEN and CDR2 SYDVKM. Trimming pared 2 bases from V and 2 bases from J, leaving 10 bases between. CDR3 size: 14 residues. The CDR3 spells CASSLTFDPYEQYF. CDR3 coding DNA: TGTGCCAGCAGTTTAACCTTCGATCCCTACGAGCAGTACTTC.

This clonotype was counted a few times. The CDR3 DNA reads TGTGCCAGCAGACGTGCCGGGACAGGGGCGACGCAGGGCTACACCTTC. Amino acids: CASRRAGTGATQGYTF. The chain recombines TRBV28 with TRBJ1-2, with 10 positions matching TRBD1. The CDR3 extends over 16 amino acids. CDR1 is MDHEN, CDR2 SYDVKM, per germline. The J segment lost 8 bases and the V segment lost 6 bases, leaving 15 bases of the junction unmatched.

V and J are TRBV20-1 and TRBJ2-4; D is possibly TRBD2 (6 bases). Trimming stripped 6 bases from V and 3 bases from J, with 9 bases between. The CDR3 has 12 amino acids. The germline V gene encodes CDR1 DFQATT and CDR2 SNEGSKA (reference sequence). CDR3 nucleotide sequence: TGCAGTGCGTGGGGGGACAAAAACATTCAGTACTTC. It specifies CSAWGDKNIQYF.